This T cell receptor beta chain was identified during a study of shared clonotypes between healthy human individuals. Study results and caveats: Estimated richness values were generally larger in naive subsets than in memory subsets.

As concerns this clone: Its target is unknown.

Germline V gene data show CDR1 as SNHLY and CDR2 as FYNNEI. With 7 bases removed from V and 1 base from J, the gap between germline ends came to 11 bases. CDR3 length: 14 amino acids. Deep-level assay runs were performed. Method: immunoSEQ multiplex PCR; TCRdb's copy keeps in-frame clones and lacks some. The sample includes 1.6 million or so clones, about 98.5% seen only once; the top ten take approximately 0.4%. The genes are TRBV2 and TRBJ2-1, with D possibly TRBD1 on 5 matching bases. The TCR originated in a man aged 25-45 years in good health. Sequencing input: naive CD4+ T cells sorted from blood. The subset is: CD45RA+ positively selected. The CDR3 region has the DNA TGTGCCAGCACCAGGGCCAGTTCCTACAATGAGCAGTTCTTC. This sequence encodes CASTRASSYNEQFF.